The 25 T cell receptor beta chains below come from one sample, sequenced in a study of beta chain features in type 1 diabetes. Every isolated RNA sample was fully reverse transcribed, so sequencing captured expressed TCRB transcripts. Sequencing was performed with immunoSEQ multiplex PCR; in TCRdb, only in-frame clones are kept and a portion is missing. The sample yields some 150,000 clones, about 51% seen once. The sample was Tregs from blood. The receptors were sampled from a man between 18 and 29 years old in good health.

In DNA form, the CDR3 reads TGTGCCAGCAGCTTGGACAAGCGGGGGAGATCCTACGAGCAGTACTTC. Protein sequence: CASSLDKRGRSYEQYF. This chain connects TRBV7-2 to TRBJ2-7; 8 bases line up with TRBD2. Germline V gene lookup returns CDR1 SGHTA and CDR2 FQGNSA. The CDR3 runs 16 residues. Trimming removed 3 bases from V and 1 base from J; junction bases left unmatched: 8.

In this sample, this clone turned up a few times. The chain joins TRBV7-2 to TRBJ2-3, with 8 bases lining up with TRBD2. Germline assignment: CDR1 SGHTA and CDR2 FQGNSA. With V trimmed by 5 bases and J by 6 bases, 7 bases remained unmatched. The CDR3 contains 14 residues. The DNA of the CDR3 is TGTGCCAGCAGCCCCCAGACTAGCGAGGATACGCAGTATTTT. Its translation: CASSPQTSEDTQYF.

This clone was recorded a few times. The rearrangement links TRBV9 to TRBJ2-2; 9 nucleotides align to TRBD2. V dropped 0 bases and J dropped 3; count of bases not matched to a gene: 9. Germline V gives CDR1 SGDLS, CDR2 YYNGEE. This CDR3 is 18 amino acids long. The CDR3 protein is CASSVVAGGPSDTGELFF. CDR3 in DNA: TGTGCCAGCAGCGTAGTTGCGGGAGGGCCCTCGGACACCGGGGAGCTGTTTTTT.

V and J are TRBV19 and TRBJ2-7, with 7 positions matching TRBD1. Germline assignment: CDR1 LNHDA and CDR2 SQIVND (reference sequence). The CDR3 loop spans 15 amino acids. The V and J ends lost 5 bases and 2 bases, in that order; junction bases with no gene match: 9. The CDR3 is CASSSPGQYPYEQYF. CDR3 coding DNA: TGTGCCAGTAGTTCCCCGGGACAGTACCCCTACGAGCAGTACTTC.

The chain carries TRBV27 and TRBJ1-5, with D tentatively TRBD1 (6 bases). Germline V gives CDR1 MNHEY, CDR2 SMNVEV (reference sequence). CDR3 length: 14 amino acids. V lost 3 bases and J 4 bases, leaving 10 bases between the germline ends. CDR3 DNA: TGTGCCAGCAGTTTCCTCGGACAGAATCAGCCCCAGCATTTT. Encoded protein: CASSFLGQNQPQHF.

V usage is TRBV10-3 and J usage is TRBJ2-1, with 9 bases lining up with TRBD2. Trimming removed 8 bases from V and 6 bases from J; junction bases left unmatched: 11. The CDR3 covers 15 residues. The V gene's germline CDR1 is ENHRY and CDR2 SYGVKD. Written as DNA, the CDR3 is TGTGCCATCGGGGGCGGGAGGGCCCGGTTCAATGAGCAGTTCTTC. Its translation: CAIGGGRARFNEQFF.

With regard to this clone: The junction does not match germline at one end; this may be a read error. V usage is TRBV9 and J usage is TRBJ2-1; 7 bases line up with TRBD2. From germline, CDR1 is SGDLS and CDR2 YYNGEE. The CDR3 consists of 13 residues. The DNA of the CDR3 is TGTGCCAGCAGCGTAGGCTATGCGGGAGAACAGCTCTTC. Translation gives CASSVGYAGEQLF. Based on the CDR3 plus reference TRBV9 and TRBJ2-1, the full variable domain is DSGVTQTPKHLITATGQRVTLRCSPRSGDLSVYWYQQSLDQGLQFLIQYYNGEERAKGNILERFSAQQFPDLHSELNLSSLELGDSALYFCASSVGYAGEQLFGPGTRLTVL.

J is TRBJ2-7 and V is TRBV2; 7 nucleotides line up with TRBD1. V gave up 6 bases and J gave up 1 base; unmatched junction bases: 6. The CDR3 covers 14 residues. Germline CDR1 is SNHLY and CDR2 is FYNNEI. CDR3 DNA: TGTGCCAGCAGAACCAGGACAGGTTCCTACGAGCAGTACTTC. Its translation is CASRTRTGSYEQYF.

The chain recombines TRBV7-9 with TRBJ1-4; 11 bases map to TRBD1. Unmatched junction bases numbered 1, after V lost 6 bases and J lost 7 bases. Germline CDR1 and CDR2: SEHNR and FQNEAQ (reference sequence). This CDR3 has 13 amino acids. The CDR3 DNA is TGTGCCAGCAGGGGACAGGGGGGTGAAAAACTGTTTTTT. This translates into CASRGQGGEKLFF.

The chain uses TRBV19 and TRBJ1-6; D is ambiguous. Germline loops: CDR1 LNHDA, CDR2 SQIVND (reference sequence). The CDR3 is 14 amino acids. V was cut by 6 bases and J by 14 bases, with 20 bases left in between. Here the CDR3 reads CASRDAGGVGTLHF. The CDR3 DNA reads TGTGCCAGTAGGGACGCCGGTGGAGTCGGGACCCTCCACTTT. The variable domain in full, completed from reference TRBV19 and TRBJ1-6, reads DGGITQSPKYLFRKEGQNVTLSCEQNLNHDAMYWYRQDPGQGLRLIYYSQIVNDFQKGDIAEGYSVSREKKESFPLTVTSAQKNPTAFYLCASRDAGGVGTLHFGNGTRLTVT.

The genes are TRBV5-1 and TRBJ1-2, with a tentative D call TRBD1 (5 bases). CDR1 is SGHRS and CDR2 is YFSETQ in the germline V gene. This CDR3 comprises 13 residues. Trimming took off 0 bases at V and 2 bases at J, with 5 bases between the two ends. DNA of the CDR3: TGCGCCAGCAGCTTGGCAGGGAACTATGGCTACACCTTC. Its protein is CASSLAGNYGYTF. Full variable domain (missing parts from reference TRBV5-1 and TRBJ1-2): KAGVTQTPRYLIKTRGQQVTLSCSPISGHRSVSWYQQTPGQGLQFLFEYFSETQRNKGNFPGRFSGRQFSNSRSEMNVSTLELGDSALYLCASSLAGNYGYTFGSGTRLTVV.

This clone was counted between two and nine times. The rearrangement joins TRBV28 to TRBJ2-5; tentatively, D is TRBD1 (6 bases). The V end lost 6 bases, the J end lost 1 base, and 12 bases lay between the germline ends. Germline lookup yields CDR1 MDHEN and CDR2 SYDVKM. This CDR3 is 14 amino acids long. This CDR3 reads CASSSQGIQETQYF. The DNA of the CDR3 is TGTGCCAGCAGCTCTCAGGGGATCCAAGAGACCCAGTACTTC. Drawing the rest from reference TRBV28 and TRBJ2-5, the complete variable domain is DVKVTQSSRYLVKRTGEKVFLECVQDMDHENMFWYRQDPGLGLRLIYFSYDVKMKEKGDIPEGYSVSREKKERFSLILESASTNQTSMYLCASSSQGIQETQYFGPGTRLLVL.

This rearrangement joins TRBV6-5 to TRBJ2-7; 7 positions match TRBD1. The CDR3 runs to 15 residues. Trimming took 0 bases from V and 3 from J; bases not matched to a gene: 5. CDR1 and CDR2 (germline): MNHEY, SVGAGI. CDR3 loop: CASSYSMSGGYEQYF. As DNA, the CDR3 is TGTGCCAGCAGTTACTCGATGTCAGGGGGCTACGAGCAGTACTTC.

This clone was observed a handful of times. CDR3 in amino acids: CASSLGARFSNQPQHF. CDR3 DNA: TGCGCCAGCAGCTTGGGGGCCAGATTTAGCAATCAGCCCCAGCATTTT. This sequence joins TRBV5-1 and TRBJ1-5; D gene ambiguous. Germline V gene data show CDR1 as SGHRS and CDR2 as YFSETQ. The V and J ends lost 0 bases and 0 bases respectively, with 10 bases between them. The CDR3 runs 16 residues. Based on the CDR3 plus reference TRBV5-1 and TRBJ1-5, the full variable domain is KAGVTQTPRYLIKTRGQQVTLSCSPISGHRSVSWYQQTPGQGLQFLFEYFSETQRNKGNFPGRFSGRQFSNSRSEMNVSTLELGDSALYLCASSLGARFSNQPQHFGDGTRLSIL.

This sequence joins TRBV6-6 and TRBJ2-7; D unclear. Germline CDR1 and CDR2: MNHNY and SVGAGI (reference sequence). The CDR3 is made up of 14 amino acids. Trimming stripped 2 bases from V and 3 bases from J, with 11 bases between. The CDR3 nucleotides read TGTGCCAGCAGTTACCGCCTAGACCTCTACGAGCAGTACTTC. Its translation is CASSYRLDLYEQYF.

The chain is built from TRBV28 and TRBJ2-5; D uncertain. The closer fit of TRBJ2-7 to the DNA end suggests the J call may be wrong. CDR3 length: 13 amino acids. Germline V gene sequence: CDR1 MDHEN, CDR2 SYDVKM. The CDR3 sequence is CASRLLGPHEQYF. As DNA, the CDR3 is TGTGCCAGCAGGCTCCTTGGGCCCCACGAGCAGTACTTC.

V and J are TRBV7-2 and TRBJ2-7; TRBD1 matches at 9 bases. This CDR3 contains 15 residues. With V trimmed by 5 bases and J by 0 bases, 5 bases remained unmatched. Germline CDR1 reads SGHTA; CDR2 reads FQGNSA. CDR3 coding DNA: TGTGCCAGCAGCCCAGGGACAGGGATCTCCTACGAGCAGTACTTC. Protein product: CASSPGTGISYEQYF.

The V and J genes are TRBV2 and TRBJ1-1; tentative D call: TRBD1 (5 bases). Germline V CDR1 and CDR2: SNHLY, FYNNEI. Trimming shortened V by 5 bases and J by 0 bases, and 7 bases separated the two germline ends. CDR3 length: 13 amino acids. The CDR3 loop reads CASSIQVNTEAFF. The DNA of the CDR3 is TGTGCCAGCAGTATACAGGTGAACACTGAAGCTTTCTTT.

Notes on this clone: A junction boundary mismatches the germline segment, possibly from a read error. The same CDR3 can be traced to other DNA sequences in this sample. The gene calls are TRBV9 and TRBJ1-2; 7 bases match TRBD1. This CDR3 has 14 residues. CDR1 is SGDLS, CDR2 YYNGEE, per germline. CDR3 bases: TGTGCCAGTAGCGTAGGTTCAGGGGGCTATGGCTACACCTTC. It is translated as CASSVGSGGYGYTF.

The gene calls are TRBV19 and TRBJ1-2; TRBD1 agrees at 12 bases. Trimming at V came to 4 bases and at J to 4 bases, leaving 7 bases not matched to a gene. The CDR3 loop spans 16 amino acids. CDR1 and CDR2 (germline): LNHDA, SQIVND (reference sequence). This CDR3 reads CASSTRDRGLIYGYTF. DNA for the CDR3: TGTGCCAGTAGTACCCGGGACAGGGGGCTCATCTATGGCTACACCTTC.

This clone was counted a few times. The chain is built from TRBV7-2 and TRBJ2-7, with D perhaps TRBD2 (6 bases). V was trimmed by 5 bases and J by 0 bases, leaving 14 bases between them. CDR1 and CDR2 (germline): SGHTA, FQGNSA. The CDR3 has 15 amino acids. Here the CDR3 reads CASSIAGLSSYEQYF. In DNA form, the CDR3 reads TGTGCCAGCAGCATCGCGGGGTTGAGCTCCTACGAGCAGTACTTC.

In DNA, the CDR3 is TGCGCCAGCAGCCCCCGACAGGAGAACTATGGCTACACCTTC. Translation gives CASSPRQENYGYTF. The chain is built from TRBV5-1 and TRBJ1-2; TRBD1 might be the D (6 bases). V was trimmed by 4 bases and J by 2 bases, leaving 12 bases between them. This CDR3 contains 14 residues. Germline V lookup: CDR1 SGHRS, CDR2 YFSETQ.

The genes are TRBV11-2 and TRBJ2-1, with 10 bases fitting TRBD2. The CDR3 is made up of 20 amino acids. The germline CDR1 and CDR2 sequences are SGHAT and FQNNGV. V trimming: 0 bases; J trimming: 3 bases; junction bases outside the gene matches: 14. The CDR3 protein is CASSLEIRASGSDSYNEQFF. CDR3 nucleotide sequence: TGTGCCAGCAGCTTAGAGATTCGGGCTAGCGGGAGTGACAGCTACAATGAGCAGTTCTTC.

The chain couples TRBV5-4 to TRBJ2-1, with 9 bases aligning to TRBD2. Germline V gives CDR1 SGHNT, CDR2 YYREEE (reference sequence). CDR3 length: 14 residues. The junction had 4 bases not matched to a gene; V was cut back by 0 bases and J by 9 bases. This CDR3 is CASSLGLAGTEQFF. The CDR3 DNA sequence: TGTGCCAGCAGCTTGGGGCTAGCGGGAACTGAGCAGTTCTTC.

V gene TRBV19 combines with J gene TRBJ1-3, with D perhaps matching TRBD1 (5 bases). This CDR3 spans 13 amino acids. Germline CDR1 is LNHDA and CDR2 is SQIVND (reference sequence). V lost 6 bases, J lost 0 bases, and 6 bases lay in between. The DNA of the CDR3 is TGTGCCAGTAGAGGGGACTCTGGAAACACCATATATTTT. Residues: CASRGDSGNTIYF.